These T cell receptor beta chains were read from a single sample in a study of T-cell reconstitution after alpha-beta-depleted transplantation in children. Each CDR3 protein is one row after TCRdb ran MiXCR on the PCR reads. The top ten clones hold roughly 10% of a sample with more than 100,000 distinct CDR3 sequences, approximately 22% of them seen once. This sample comprised PBMCs, mostly from graft donor cells, obtained 180 days after TCRalphabeta/CD19-depleted stem cell transplant. The origin of the receptors is a male patient aged 2-9 years who had a stem cell transplant for chronic granulomatous disease, so the T cells may come from the graft donor. The CDR3 runs from the conserved cysteine through the conserved F or W. Each record gives: V gene, D gene, clone size, J gene, CDR3 protein, CDR3 DNA. A D gene is named only where the DNA matches it firmly. Only part of the rows carry a size: once, few, many, or a class if the clone is expanded.

TRBV29-1	TRBD1	once	TRBJ1-5	CSVARGIDQPQHF	TGCAGCGTTGCCAGGGGGATTGATCAGCCCCAGCATTTT
TRBV5-5	NA	NA	TRBJ2-7	CASSDNFRGYEQYF	TGTGCCAGCAGCGACAATTTCAGGGGCTACGAGCAGTACTTC
TRBV6-2/TRBV6-3	NA	NA	TRBJ2-5	CASSDSGSETQYF	TGTGCCAGCAGTGATTCAGGATCGGAGACCCAGTACTTC
TRBV15	NA	few	TRBJ1-6	CATRNYRELGNSPLHF	TGTGCCACCAGGAACTACAGGGAGTTGGGTAATTCACCCCTCCACTTT
TRBV29-1	TRBD1	many	TRBJ2-5	CSVGSLTGVQETQYF	TGCAGCGTTGGAAGTTTAACAGGGGTACAAGAGACCCAGTACTTC
TRBV11-2	TRBD2	NA	TRBJ2-3	CASSSPEGLAEVSDTQYF	TGTGCCAGCAGCTCCCCAGAAGGACTAGCGGAAGTATCAGATACGCAGTATTTT
TRBV10-3	NA	many	TRBJ2-3	CAISEVALDTQYF	TGTGCCATCAGTGAGGTAGCGTTAGATACGCAGTATTTT
TRBV7-2	NA	many	TRBJ2-3	CASSYSGLNTDTQYF	TGTGCCAGCAGCTACAGCGGATTAAACACAGATACGCAGTATTTT
TRBV20-1	TRBD2	many	TRBJ2-7	CSAYGTSETYEQYF	TGCAGTGCTTACGGGACTAGCGAGACCTACGAGCAGTACTTC
TRBV6-5	NA	NA	TRBJ2-7	CASAQTTYEQYF	TGTGCCAGCGCTCAGACCACCTACGAGCAGTACTTC
TRBV7-9	TRBD1	many	TRBJ1-4	CASSSRDRGRNEKLFF	TGTGCCAGCAGCTCCCGGGACAGGGGCCGGAATGAAAAACTGTTTTTT
TRBV28	NA	few	TRBJ2-3	CASSYHDPTGTDTQYF	TGTGCCAGCAGTTACCACGACCCAACCGGAACAGATACGCAGTATTTT
TRBV15	TRBD1	NA	TRBJ2-7	CATSRDRGLYYEQYF	TGTGCCACCAGCAGAGACAGGGGGCTGTACTACGAGCAGTACTTC
TRBV12-3/TRBV12-4	NA	NA	TRBJ1-2	CASIRTPDGYTF	TGTGCCAGCATAAGGACACCAGATGGCTACACCTTC
TRBV12-3/TRBV12-4	NA	once	TRBJ1-1	CASSLGGIEATKAFF	TGTGCCAGCAGTTTAGGGGGGATAGAGGCTACTAAAGCTTTCTTT
TRBV12-3/TRBV12-4	TRBD1	NA	TRBJ2-2	CASRRGQGNTGELFF	TGTGCCAGCAGACGAGGACAGGGGAACACCGGGGAGCTGTTTTTT
TRBV4-3	NA	NA	TRBJ2-1	CASSQVLMLQSGEQFF	TGCGCCAGCAGCCAAGTTCTCATGTTGCAATCAGGCGAGCAGTTCTTC
TRBV29-1	NA	NA	TRBJ2-5	CSVDRQYQETQYF	TGCAGCGTTGATCGGCAGTACCAAGAGACCCAGTACTTC